This T cell receptor beta chain was documented in a study of T cell responses to AZD1222 COVID-19 vaccine. Study findings and constraints: At baseline, seropositivity was found in only a handful of AZD1222 recipients.

Sequencing used immunoSEQ multiplex PCR; TCRdb keeps in-frame clones, though not all of them. The sample holds under 70,000 clones, 76% seen once. In the case of this clone: Its antigen is unidentified.

The clonotype originates from an adult in good health. The material sequenced was peripheral blood, taken on day 0 of AZD1222 vaccination.

The CDR3 nucleotides read TGTGCCAGCAGCCAAGGGCAGTACGAGCAGTACTTC. Protein sequence: CASSQGQYEQYF. The J gene is TRBJ2-7, the V gene TRBV3-1 (or the pseudogene TRBV3-2); no reliable D call. The CDR3 totals 12 residues. The germline gives CDR1 LGHDT, CDR2 YNNKEL (reference sequence). V was shortened by 1 base and J by 4 bases, with 5 bases between the two germline ends.